Given below is one TCR beta chain in context. What it recognizes is unknown. The V gene's germline CDR1 is DFQATT and CDR2 SNEGSKA (reference sequence). The CDR3 contains 14 residues. Trimming took off 0 bases at V and 7 bases at J, with 13 bases between the two ends. Time point given: persistent/refractory GD, antithyroid drugs over 5 years with positive TRAb. Following extraction of RNA from PBMCs, that RNA was used to make the TCR library. The peripheral blood volume drawn was around 10 milliliters, and it was collected into EDTA tubes. This entry comes from a study of regulatory T cells in long-lasting Graves disease. Overall study results and limits: TCR diversity in persistent Graves' patients was below that of newly diagnosed ones. It was possible that the small sample size reduced accuracy.

CDR3 regions were amplified by Arm-PCR using iRepertoire HTBI primers to build TCR beta libraries. As handled by the study authors: The samples yielded 62 TRBV and more than twelve TRBJ segments. TCRdb re-derived calls from the multiplex PCR reads in MiXCR, one entry per CDR3 protein. TCRdb's processing, not the authors', yielded these V and J calls. The table has some 370,000 distinct CDR3 sequences, roughly 25% seen once. The clonotype was recovered from a woman aged 40 to 49 with Graves disease. V is TRBV20-1 and J is TRBJ1-5; D is unresolved. The material sequenced was peripheral blood mononuclear cells (PBMCs), taken when the disease was refractory, from a patient treated with antithyroid drugs. Here the CDR3 reads CSAREGGGNQPQHF. CDR3 coding DNA: TGCAGTGCTAGAGAGGGTGGAGGGAACCAGCCCCAGCATTTT.